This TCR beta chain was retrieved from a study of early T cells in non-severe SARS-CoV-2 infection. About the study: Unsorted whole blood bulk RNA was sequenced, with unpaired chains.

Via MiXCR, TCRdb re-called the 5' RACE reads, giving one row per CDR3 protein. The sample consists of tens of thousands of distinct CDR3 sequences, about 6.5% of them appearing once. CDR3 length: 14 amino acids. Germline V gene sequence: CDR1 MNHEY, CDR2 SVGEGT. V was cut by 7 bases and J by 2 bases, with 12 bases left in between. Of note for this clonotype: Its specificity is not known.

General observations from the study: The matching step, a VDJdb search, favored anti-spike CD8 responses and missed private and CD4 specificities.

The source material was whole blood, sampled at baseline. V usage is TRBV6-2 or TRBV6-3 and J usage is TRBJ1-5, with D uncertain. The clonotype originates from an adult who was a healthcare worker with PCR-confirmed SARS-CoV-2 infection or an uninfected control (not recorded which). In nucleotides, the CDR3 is TGTGCCAGCACCCGGATATCAGGCAATCAGCCCCAGCATTTT. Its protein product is CASTRISGNQPQHF.